Listed here is a single TCR beta chain. No patient received treatment before thyroid surgery. This sample is drawn from a study of metastatic and nonmetastatic thyroid tumors. TCRdb reanalyzed the PCR reads with MiXCR. Among 22,000 or so clones listed, more than 30% were seen once. The CDR3 sequence is 15 residues long. Trimming cost V 1 base and J 4 bases; bases outside gene matches: 7. Germline CDR1 reads DFQATT; CDR2 reads SNEGSKA (reference sequence). The material sequenced was blood. The genes are TRBV20-1 and TRBJ1-5; 7 bases agree with TRBD1. The clonotype comes from a male donor with papillary thyroid cancer or a benign thyroid nodule (not recorded which). Some clones in this sample may be carry-over from other donors' samples. The CDR3 here is CSARVRDRPNQPQHF. In DNA, the CDR3 is TGCAGTGCTAGAGTACGGGACAGACCTAATCAGCCCCAGCATTTT.